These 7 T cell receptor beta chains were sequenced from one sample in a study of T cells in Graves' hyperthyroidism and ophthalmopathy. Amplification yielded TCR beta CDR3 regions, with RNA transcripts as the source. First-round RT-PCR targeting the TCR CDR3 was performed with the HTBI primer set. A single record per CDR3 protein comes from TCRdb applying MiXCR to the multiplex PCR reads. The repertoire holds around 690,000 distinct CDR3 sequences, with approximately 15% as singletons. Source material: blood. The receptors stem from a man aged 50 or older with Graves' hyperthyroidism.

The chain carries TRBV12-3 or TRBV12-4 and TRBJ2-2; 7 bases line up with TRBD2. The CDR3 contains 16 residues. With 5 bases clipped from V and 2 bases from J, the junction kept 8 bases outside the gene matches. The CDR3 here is CASSSGTPLNTGELFF. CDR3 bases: TGTGCCAGCAGTAGCGGGACTCCCCTCAACACCGGGGAGCTGTTTTTT.

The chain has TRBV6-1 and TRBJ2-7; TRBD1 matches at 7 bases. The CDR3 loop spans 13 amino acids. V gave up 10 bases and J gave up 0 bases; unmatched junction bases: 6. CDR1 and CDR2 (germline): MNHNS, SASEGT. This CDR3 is CAIQQGPSYEQYF. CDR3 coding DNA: TGTGCCATACAACAGGGGCCCTCCTACGAGCAGTACTTC.

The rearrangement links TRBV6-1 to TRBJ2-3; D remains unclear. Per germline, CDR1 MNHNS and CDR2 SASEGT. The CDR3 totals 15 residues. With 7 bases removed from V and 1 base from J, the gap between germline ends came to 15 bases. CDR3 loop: CASISRAAGTDTQYF. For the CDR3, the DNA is TGTGCCAGCATTAGTCGGGCCGCGGGCACAGATACGCAGTATTTT.

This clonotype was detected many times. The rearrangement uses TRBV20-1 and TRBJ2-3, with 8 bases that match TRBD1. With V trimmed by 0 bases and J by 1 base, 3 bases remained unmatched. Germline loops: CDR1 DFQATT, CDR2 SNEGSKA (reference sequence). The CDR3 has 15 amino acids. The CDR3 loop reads CSARDPGQGTDTQYF. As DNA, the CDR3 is TGCAGTGCTAGAGATCCGGGACAGGGCACAGATACGCAGTATTTT.

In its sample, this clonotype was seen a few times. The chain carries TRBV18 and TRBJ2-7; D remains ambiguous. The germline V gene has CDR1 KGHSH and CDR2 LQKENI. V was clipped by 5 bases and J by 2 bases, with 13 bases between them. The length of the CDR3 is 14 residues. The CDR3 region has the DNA TGTGCCAGCTCATCAACCCGACACCCCTACGAGCAGTACTTC. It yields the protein CASSSTRHPYEQYF.

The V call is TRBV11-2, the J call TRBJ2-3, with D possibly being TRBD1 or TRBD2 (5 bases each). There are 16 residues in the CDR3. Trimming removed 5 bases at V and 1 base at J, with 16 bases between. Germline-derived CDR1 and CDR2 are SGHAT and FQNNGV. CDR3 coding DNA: TGTGCCAGCAGCAACCCGGGACGACGGCGCACAGATACGCAGTATTTT. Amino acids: CASSNPGRRRTDTQYF.

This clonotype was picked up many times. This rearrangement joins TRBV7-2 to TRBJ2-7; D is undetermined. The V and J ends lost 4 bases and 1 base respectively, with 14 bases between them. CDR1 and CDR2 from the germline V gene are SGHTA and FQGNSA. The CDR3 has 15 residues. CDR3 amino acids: CASSSERRPSYEQYF. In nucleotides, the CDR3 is TGTGCCAGCAGCTCGGAGCGACGACCTTCCTACGAGCAGTACTTC.